Below, 27 T cell receptor beta chains from the same sample are listed, as sequenced in a study of graft-versus-host responses after intestinal transplantation. Using immunoSEQ multiplex PCR, the repertoire was profiled, and TCRdb retains in-frame clones only, with some absent. Altogether approximately 99,000 clones are present, roughly 90% being singletons, with the ten largest covering about 0.07%. These TCRs' antigens remain unknown. Specimen: unstimulated CD8+ T cells sorted from spleen or lymph node cells, collected before transplant. These receptors originate from a human donor who was the organ donor for an intestinal transplant.

This rearrangement joins TRBV7-3 to TRBJ2-3; 7 bases agree with TRBD2. With 5 bases clipped from V and 3 bases from J, the junction kept 8 bases outside the gene matches. This CDR3 has 15 residues. CDR1 is SGHTA and CDR2 is FQGTGA in the germline V gene. The CDR3 region has the DNA TGTGCCAGCAGCCAGTCCGGGGGGTCAACAGATACGCAGTATTTT. Protein: CASSQSGGSTDTQYF.

This chain links TRBV28 with TRBJ1-3, with 10 nucleotides matching TRBD1. Germline CDR1 reads MDHEN; CDR2 reads SYDVKM. The length of the CDR3 is 13 residues. V trimming: 2 bases; J trimming: 8 bases; junction bases outside the gene matches: 0. The CDR3 nucleotides are TGTGCCAGCAGTTTAGGACAGGGGGACACCATATATTTT. As protein: CASSLGQGDTIYF. Filled out from reference TRBV28 and TRBJ1-3, the complete variable domain reads DVKVTQSSRYLVKRTGEKVFLECVQDMDHENMFWYRQDPGLGLRLIYFSYDVKMKEKGDIPEGYSVSREKKERFSLILESASTNQTSMYLCASSLGQGDTIYFGEGSWLTVV.

The chain couples TRBV6-1 to TRBJ2-7; TRBD1 aligns across 8 bases. This CDR3 contains 14 residues. V dropped 8 bases and J dropped 2; count of bases not matched to a gene: 8. Germline V gene sequence: CDR1 MNHNS, CDR2 SASEGT. The CDR3 region has the DNA TGTGCCAGCGGGGAACAGGGGGTTACCTACGAGCAGTACTTC. Its protein is CASGEQGVTYEQYF.

V is TRBV25-1 and J is TRBJ1-1; D possibly corresponds to TRBD1 (5 bases). Germline lookup yields CDR1 MGHDK and CDR2 SYGVNS. Between the trimmed V and J ends, which lost 7 bases and 8 bases, there was a span of 14 bases. The CDR3 totals 12 residues. CDR3 in amino acids: CASTSTGIEAFF. The CDR3 DNA reads TGTGCCAGCACCAGTACAGGAATAGAAGCTTTCTTT.

The genes are TRBV7-8 and TRBJ2-2, with TRBD2 as a possible D gene (5 bases). V lost 2 bases, J lost 6 bases, and 10 bases lay in between. The CDR3 is made up of 14 amino acids. Germline values: CDR1 SGHVS, CDR2 FQNEAQ. CDR3 in amino acids: CASSLRDRAGELFF. DNA for the CDR3: TGTGCCAGCAGCTTACGGGATCGGGCCGGGGAGCTGTTTTTT.

This chain links TRBV4-1 with TRBJ2-1; possible D gene TRBD1, 6 bases. The CDR3 has 14 residues. Germline V lookup: CDR1 MGHRA, CDR2 YSYEKL. V lost 4 bases, J lost 3 bases, and 10 bases lay in between. The CDR3 sequence is CASSPSGDYNEQFF. The CDR3 DNA sequence: TGCGCCAGCAGCCCGTCAGGGGACTACAATGAGCAGTTCTTC.

The CDR3 DNA is TGCAGCGTTGAAGATAGTAGCATTCAGTACTTC. This gives the protein CSVEDSSIQYF. This rearrangement joins TRBV29-1 to TRBJ2-4; D ambiguous. V gave up 0 bases and J gave up 9 bases, with 6 bases separating them. The CDR3 has 11 amino acids. Looked up from germline, CDR1 is SQVTM and CDR2 is ANQGSEA.

V usage is TRBV4-2 and J usage is TRBJ2-6; 7 bases agree with TRBD1. V lost 0 bases to trimming and J lost 2 bases; unmatched junction nucleotides: 4. Looked up from germline, CDR1 is LGHNA and CDR2 is YNFKEQ. This CDR3 region has 17 residues. The CDR3 is CASSQDEGAPGANVLTF. The CDR3 bases are TGTGCCAGCAGCCAAGATGAGGGGGCTCCTGGGGCCAACGTCCTGACTTTC.

This clone has just one count. This sequence joins TRBV7-3 and TRBJ1-1; D possibly corresponds to TRBD1 (5 bases). The V and J ends lost 0 bases and 11 bases respectively, with 13 bases between them. CDR3 size: 13 residues. Looked up from germline, CDR1 is SGHTA and CDR2 is FQGTGA. The CDR3 sequence: CASSLTQGYVAFF. The CDR3 bases are TGTGCCAGCAGCTTAACCCAGGGCTACGTCGCTTTCTTT. Together with reference TRBV7-3 and TRBJ1-1, the CDR3 gives the full variable domain: GAGVSQTPSNKVTEKGKYVELRCDPISGHTALYWYRQSLGQGPEFLIYFQGTGAADDSGLPNDRFFAVRPEGSVSTLKIQRTERGDSAVYLCASSLTQGYVAFFGQGTRLTVV.

This clone was picked up one time. V and J are TRBV5-1 and TRBJ2-7; D remains unclear. Germline values: CDR1 SGHRS, CDR2 YFSETQ. V lost 0 bases and J lost 0, with 4 bases in between. The CDR3 has 13 residues. The CDR3 DNA sequence: TGCGCCAGCAGCTTGGAGAGCTCCTACGAGCAGTACTTC. It encodes CASSLESSYEQYF.

This clone occurred a few times. The V and J genes are TRBV6-1 and TRBJ1-6; no firm D call. V lost 8 bases and J 10 bases, leaving 21 bases between the germline ends. CDR3 length: 15 residues. CDR1 is MNHNS and CDR2 is SASEGT in the germline V gene. In nucleotides, the CDR3 is TGTGCCAGCCGGATTTCGAGCGGACGTGGGTCACCCCTCCACTTT. Its translation: CASRISSGRGSPLHF.

The chain uses TRBV30 and TRBJ1-2; D possibly corresponds to TRBD1 (6 bases). Germline CDR1 reads GTSNPN; CDR2 reads SVGIG (reference sequence). The CDR3 runs to 14 residues. With 2 bases removed from V and 8 bases from J, the gap between germline ends came to 18 bases. CDR3 amino acids: CAWSPLGQGSGYTF. The CDR3 DNA follows: TGTGCCTGGAGTCCCCTAGGGCAGGGGAGCGGCTACACCTTC.

The chain combines TRBV7-4 with TRBJ2-1; TRBD2 matches 12 bases. The trim removed 5 bases at V and 8 bases at J, leaving 16 bases unmatched. Germline-derived CDR1 and CDR2 are SGHVT and SQSDAQ. This CDR3 comprises 18 residues. CDR3 in amino acids: CASSPAGLAGGYTHEQFF. The CDR3 DNA reads as TGTGCCAGCAGCCCAGCAGGGCTAGCGGGAGGGTATACGCATGAGCAGTTCTTC. Variable domain in full (rest from reference TRBV7-4 and TRBJ2-1): GAGVSQSPRYKVAKRGRDVALRCDSISGHVTLYWYRQTLGQGSEVLTYSQSDAQRDKSGRPSGRFSAERPERSVSTLKIQRTEQGDSAVYLCASSPAGLAGGYTHEQFFGPGTRLTVL.

This chain connects TRBV4-1 to TRBJ1-1, with D perhaps matching TRBD1 (5 bases). Germline CDR1 MGHRA, CDR2 YSYEKL. CDR3 length: 18 residues. V was clipped by 4 bases and J by 4 bases, with 25 bases between them. CDR3 sequence: CASSLKLRGRKMGTEAFF. Here the CDR3 DNA reads TGCGCCAGCAGCCTAAAACTTAGGGGTAGGAAGATGGGCACTGAAGCTTTCTTT.

This clone was recorded once. The V and J genes are TRBV11-2 and TRBJ2-1; 8 bases fit TRBD2. This CDR3 contains 18 residues. Trimming removed 0 bases from V and 4 bases from J; junction bases left unmatched: 11. Per germline, CDR1 SGHAT and CDR2 FQNNGV. Written as DNA, the CDR3 is TGTGCCAGCAGCTTAGAGTGGGGTAGCGGGGACATTTACAATGAGCAGTTCTTC. Translating gives CASSLEWGSGDIYNEQFF.

This chain uses TRBV5-4 with TRBJ2-7, with D hard to call. There are 12 residues in the CDR3. Germline CDR1 reads SGHNT; CDR2 reads YYREEE (reference sequence). With 2 bases removed from V and 3 bases from J, the gap between germline ends came to 6 bases. The CDR3 coding sequence is TGTGCCAGCAGCTTCGAGTTCTACGAGCAGTACTTC. Encoded protein: CASSFEFYEQYF.

The genes are TRBV9 and TRBJ1-2; maybe TRBD1 (5 bases). This CDR3 comprises 13 residues. Trimming shortened V by 3 bases and J by 1 base, and 7 bases separated the two germline ends. The V gene's germline CDR1 is SGDLS and CDR2 YYNGEE. The CDR3 DNA sequence: TGTGCCAGCAGCGGGACAAGTAACTATGGCTACACCTTC. This codes for CASSGTSNYGYTF. Drawing the rest from reference TRBV9 and TRBJ1-2, the complete variable domain is DSGVTQTPKHLITATGQRVTLRCSPRSGDLSVYWYQQSLDQGLQFLIQYYNGEERAKGNILERFSAQQFPDLHSELNLSSLELGDSALYFCASSGTSNYGYTFGSGTRLTVV.

A word on this clone: This sample also contains other DNA sequences that code for the same CDR3. The chain has TRBV28 and TRBJ2-7, with TRBD2 matching 11 bases. V was clipped by 5 bases and J by 8 bases; unmatched bases: 5. Germline assignment: CDR1 MDHEN and CDR2 SYDVKM. The CDR3 is 13 residues long. The CDR3 region is CASSLGTSGQQYF. In DNA form, the CDR3 reads TGTGCCAGCAGTCTCGGGACTAGCGGCCAGCAGTACTTC.

This chain uses TRBV30 with TRBJ1-2; D is unclear. V was pared by 0 bases and J by 2 bases, with 10 bases between. This CDR3 comprises 14 residues. Germline CDR1 and CDR2: GTSNPN and SVGIG (reference sequence). CDR3 coding DNA: TGTGCCTGGAGTGTCGGACTGCTCAACTATGGCTACACCTTC. Translating it yields CAWSVGLLNYGYTF.

The genes are TRBV6-1 and TRBJ2-7, with a possible D match to TRBD2 (5 bases). Germline values: CDR1 MNHNS, CDR2 SASEGT. The V end lost 4 bases, the J end lost 6 bases, and 16 bases lay between the germline ends. The length of the CDR3 is 14 residues. In DNA form, the CDR3 reads TGTGCCAGCAGTGGGGAACGGGATTTCCCCGAGCAGTACTTC. Amino acids: CASSGERDFPEQYF.

The chain recombines TRBV9 with TRBJ2-2; 9 positions agree with TRBD2. The junction had 9 bases not matched to a gene; V was cut back by 0 bases and J by 6 bases. CDR3 length equals 17 residues. Germline V gene lookup returns CDR1 SGDLS and CDR2 YYNGEE. The CDR3 protein is CASSVAPGLADAGELFF. CDR3 sequence (DNA): TGTGCCAGCAGCGTAGCGCCGGGACTAGCTGACGCCGGGGAGCTGTTTTTT.

The chain couples TRBV10-2 to TRBJ2-7; D is uncertain. Trimming stripped 5 bases from V and 2 bases from J, with 10 bases between. This CDR3 spans 13 amino acids. CDR1 WSHSY and CDR2 SAAADI come from the germline V gene. This CDR3 is CASSRVVTYEQYF. CDR3 DNA sequence: TGCGCCAGCAGTCGGGTAGTCACCTACGAGCAGTACTTC.

The genes are TRBV13 and TRBJ1-6, with D possibly being TRBD1 (6 bases). The germline gives CDR1 PRHDT, CDR2 FYEKMQ (reference sequence). CDR3 length: 14 residues. Deletions cut 0 bases from V and 11 bases from J, with 11 bases between. The CDR3 loop is CASSLGGGLAPLHF. The DNA of the CDR3 is TGTGCCAGCAGCTTAGGTGGGGGCCTAGCACCCCTCCACTTT.

The gene calls are TRBV27 and TRBJ2-1; 11 bases map to TRBD2. Germline trimming cut 2 bases from V and 7 bases from J; bases unmatched to any gene: 16. The CDR3 sequence is 19 residues long. The V gene's germline CDR1 is MNHEY and CDR2 SMNVEV (reference sequence). As DNA, the CDR3 is TGTGCCAGCAGTTTAAGTCGGGCTAGCGGGAGGAAAAACGGGAATGAGCAGTTCTTC. This codes for CASSLSRASGRKNGNEQFF.

The CDR3 bases are TGTGCCAGCAGTTTACAGCGGGAGTCGCTCTACGAGCAGTACTTC. This gives the protein CASSLQRESLYEQYF. The chain recombines TRBV28 with TRBJ2-7; 8 bases map to TRBD2. This CDR3 is 15 amino acids long. Per germline, CDR1 MDHEN and CDR2 SYDVKM. J was trimmed by 3 bases and V by 2 bases; bases with no gene match: 6.

This chain joins TRBV27 and TRBJ2-7; D unclear. The CDR3 has 13 amino acids. Deletions cut 5 bases from V and 2 bases from J, with 10 bases between. Germline CDR1 and CDR2: MNHEY and SMNVEV (reference sequence). CDR3 region: CASSRKTAYEQYF. In DNA, the CDR3 is TGTGCCAGCAGTCGTAAAACTGCCTACGAGCAGTACTTC.

V and J are TRBV30 and TRBJ2-2; 9 nucleotides align to TRBD1. The CDR3 is 14 residues long. In germline, CDR1 is GTSNPN, CDR2 SVGIG (reference sequence). The V gene end was trimmed by 5 bases and the J gene end by 6 bases; junction bases not matched to a gene: 7. In DNA form, the CDR3 reads TGTGCCTGGTATACGGGACAGGGTCCCGGGGAGCTGTTTTTT. This sequence encodes CAWYTGQGPGELFF.